The clone carrying this T cell receptor (beta chain) was observed a single time. The method was immunoSEQ multiplex PCR; TCRdb's version includes in-frame clones alone and lacks a portion of them. The sample comprises about 160,000 clones, approximately 96% of which are singletons, and 1% rests with the top ten. The data stem from a study of control samples from healthy donors and cancer patients. The CDR3 runs to 13 residues. V lost 4 bases and J lost 5, with 12 bases in between. Germline CDR1 reads SGDLS; CDR2 reads YYNGEE. V usage is TRBV9 and J usage is TRBJ1-1; no definite D call. The receptor's source is a woman aged 25 to 45 in good health. Sequenced input: blood. The CDR3, as DNA: TGTGCCAGCAGCTCCCATGCCGGGACTGAAGCTTTCTTT. Amino acid sequence: CASSSHAGTEAFF.